The 21 T cell receptor beta chains given below trace back to one sample, sequenced in a study of OX40 agonist ivuxolimab in advanced cancers. Library preparation was by the immunoSEQ multiplex PCR assay. Drawn from immuneACCESS, this table holds only the in-frame rearrangements with V and J called that TCRdb kept. Clones are partly lost; checked studies trace under half to an unresolved V gene and leave the rest unexplained. Recorded for this sample are roughly 71,000 clones; around 83% of them occurred a single time. The ten largest account for around 0.75% of the sample. The input for sequencing was CD4+ or CD8+ T cells sorted from blood, taken in a trial of the OX40 agonist ivuxolimab. These receptors were obtained from an adult with an advanced solid tumor such as melanoma, head and neck, liver or kidney cancer.

The V gene is TRBV5-1, the J gene TRBJ1-4, with D perhaps matching TRBD1 (6 bases). The CDR3 is 15 residues long. Trimming shortened V by 4 bases and J by 5 bases, and 15 bases separated the two germline ends. Germline V lookup: CDR1 SGHRS, CDR2 YFSETQ. CDR3 DNA: TGCGCCAGCAGCCTTCCCCAGGGGACAAATGAAAAACTGTTTTTT. Translated: CASSLPQGTNEKLFF.

This clone was counted only a few times. The chain uses TRBV30 and TRBJ2-5; D is undetermined. CDR1 GTSNPN and CDR2 SVGIG come from the germline V gene (reference sequence). There are 12 residues in the CDR3. V was cut by 0 bases and J by 1 base, with 3 bases left in between. The CDR3 loop is CAWSVGQETQYF. CDR3 in DNA: TGTGCCTGGAGTGTTGGCCAAGAGACCCAGTACTTC.

The chain recombines TRBV6-5 with TRBJ2-5; the D gene is possibly TRBD1 (6 bases). The V gene's germline CDR1 is MNHEY and CDR2 SVGAGI. The CDR3 runs 15 residues. The V and J ends lost 4 bases and 5 bases respectively, with 17 bases between them. The CDR3 here is CASSLNPGAGETQYF. For the CDR3, the DNA is TGTGCCAGCAGTTTAAATCCAGGGGCTGGTGAGACCCAGTACTTC.

The chain has TRBV7-8 and TRBJ2-1, with D unresolved. From germline, CDR1 is SGHVS and CDR2 FQNEAQ. Deletions cut 1 base from V and 6 bases from J, with 13 bases between. This CDR3 is built from 15 residues. This chain's CDR3 is CASSLVAALSNEQFF. DNA of the CDR3: TGTGCCAGCAGCTTAGTGGCAGCTTTAAGCAATGAGCAGTTCTTC. The full variable domain, rest sourced from reference TRBV7-8 and TRBJ2-1, is GAGVSQSPRYKVAKRGQDVALRCDPISGHVSLFWYQQALGQGPEFLTYFQNEAQLDKSGLPSDRFFAERPEGSVSTLKIQRTQQEDSAVYLCASSLVAALSNEQFFGPGTRLTVL.

The CDR3 coding sequence is TGTGCCTGGAGGGACTGGGGACAGGGGACTGAAGCTTTCTTT. Translating gives CAWRDWGQGTEAFF. V is TRBV30 and J is TRBJ1-1, with TRBD1 matching 10 bases. Germline V gives CDR1 GTSNPN, CDR2 SVGIG (reference sequence). The V and J ends lost 3 bases and 5 bases, in that order; junction bases with no gene match: 6. This CDR3 has 14 amino acids.

The chain is built from TRBV30 and TRBJ2-3; a weak D match, TRBD2 (5 bases). The CDR3 is 15 amino acids. Per germline, CDR1 GTSNPN and CDR2 SVGIG (reference sequence). Trimming removed 5 bases from V and 2 bases from J, with 17 bases in between. CDR3 amino acids: CAWGKGGQFTDTQYF. The CDR3 nucleotides read TGTGCCTGGGGGAAGGGCGGGCAGTTCACAGATACGCAGTATTTT.

V usage is TRBV9 and J usage is TRBJ1-1; 9 bases match TRBD1. Per the germline V gene, CDR1 is SGDLS and CDR2 is YYNGEE. This CDR3 is built from 14 residues. V lost 5 bases to trimming and J lost 7 bases; unmatched junction nucleotides: 9. The CDR3 loop is CASRAGTGLSEAFF. CDR3 DNA sequence: TGTGCCAGCAGGGCCGGGACAGGGCTTAGTGAAGCTTTCTTT.

The chain uses TRBV28 and TRBJ2-1; 12 bases are a match to TRBD2. CDR1 is MDHEN and CDR2 is SYDVKM in the germline V gene. V was clipped by 5 bases and J by 6 bases; unmatched bases: 11. This CDR3 region has 17 residues. The CDR3 DNA is TGTGCCAGCAGTCCGCCTGGGCTAGCGGGAGGGCTCAATGAGCAGTTCTTC. Translation: CASSPPGLAGGLNEQFF.

V gene TRBV28 combines with J gene TRBJ2-7; D is tentatively TRBD1 or TRBD2 (5 bases each). Germline lookup yields CDR1 MDHEN and CDR2 SYDVKM. This CDR3 comprises 14 residues. V shed 3 bases and J shed 2 bases, with 11 bases lying between them. The CDR3 nucleotides are TGTGCCAGCAGTTTCAGGGAGATGCCCTACGAGCAGTACTTC. It codes for CASSFREMPYEQYF. The complete variable domain, with remaining parts taken from reference TRBV28 and TRBJ2-7, reads DVKVTQSSRYLVKRTGEKVFLECVQDMDHENMFWYRQDPGLGLRLIYFSYDVKMKEKGDIPEGYSVSREKKERFSLILESASTNQTSMYLCASSFREMPYEQYFGPGTRLTVT.

The DNA of the CDR3 is TGCGCCAGCAGCCAAGAAGGACAGGGGTTCAATGAGCAGTTCTTC. Its protein product is CASSQEGQGFNEQFF. The chain combines TRBV4-1 with TRBJ2-1; 9 positions agree with TRBD1. This CDR3 spans 15 amino acids. With 0 bases clipped from V and 6 bases from J, the junction kept 3 bases outside the gene matches. Germline values: CDR1 MGHRA, CDR2 YSYEKL.

The gene calls are TRBV28 and TRBJ1-5; perhaps TRBD1 as D (6 bases). The CDR3 spans 16 residues. CDR1 and CDR2 from the germline V gene are MDHEN and SYDVKM. V was trimmed by 2 bases and J by 6 bases, leaving 17 bases between them. CDR3 coding DNA: TGTGCCAGCAGTTTAGCCGAGGGGGTATTGGGTCAGCCCCAGCATTTT. This codes for CASSLAEGVLGQPQHF.

This rearrangement joins TRBV7-9 to TRBJ1-3, with D hard to call. The CDR3 runs 14 residues. V was pared by 4 bases and J by 7 bases, with 14 bases between. Germline CDR1 reads SEHNR; CDR2 reads FQNEAQ (reference sequence). In DNA form, the CDR3 reads TGTGCCAGCAGCTCCCCCGGAATGGGGAACACCATATATTTT. This gives the protein CASSSPGMGNTIYF.

The chain has TRBV9 and TRBJ2-1, with 8 bases fitting TRBD1. J lost 4 bases, V lost 1 base, and 10 bases had no gene match. Germline loops: CDR1 SGDLS, CDR2 YYNGEE. This CDR3 has 17 amino acids. The DNA for the CDR3 is TGTGCCAGCAGCGTAAGAGACCCGGGACAGGCGTACAATGAGCAGTTCTTC. Protein sequence: CASSVRDPGQAYNEQFF.

This clone has a single count. The J gene is TRBJ2-3, the V gene TRBV7-3; D might be TRBD1 (5 bases). Germline lookup yields CDR1 SGHTA and CDR2 FQGTGA. The CDR3 runs 15 residues. Trimming cost V 10 bases and J 2 bases, with 19 bases left between them. CDR3 protein: CANNVQGWVTDTQYF. The CDR3 nucleotides are TGTGCCAACAACGTTCAGGGTTGGGTCACAGATACGCAGTATTTT.

The chain recombines TRBV19 with TRBJ2-1; possibly TRBD1 for D (6 bases). Germline V gene lookup returns CDR1 LNHDA and CDR2 SQIVND (reference sequence). The V end lost 10 bases, the J end lost 9 bases, and 19 bases lay between the germline ends. The CDR3 has 13 residues. CDR3 loop: CAISLRQAGEQFF. The CDR3 DNA sequence: TGTGCCATCTCCCTCCGACAGGCCGGTGAGCAGTTCTTC.

The chain couples TRBV2 to TRBJ2-2; possibly TRBD1 for D (6 bases). Germline CDR1 and CDR2: SNHLY and FYNNEI. This CDR3 contains 16 residues. V lost 4 bases to trimming and J lost 0 bases, with 12 bases between them. The chain's CDR3 is CASSGAGVTNTGELFF. As DNA, the CDR3 is TGTGCCAGCAGTGGGGCAGGGGTTACGAACACCGGGGAGCTGTTTTTT.

The rearrangement joins TRBV29-1 to TRBJ2-5; 13 bases fit TRBD2. The CDR3 extends over 13 amino acids. J was trimmed by 4 bases and V by 7 bases; bases with no gene match: 3. From germline, CDR1 is SQVTM and CDR2 ANQGSEA. CDR3 bases: TGCAGCGCCGGACTAGCGGGAGCAGAGACCCAGTACTTC. Translating it yields CSAGLAGAETQYF.

The chain links TRBV6-5 to TRBJ1-3; D gene uncertain. This CDR3 comprises 14 residues. The V and J ends lost 4 bases and 2 bases respectively, with 9 bases between them. CDR1 and CDR2 (germline): MNHEY, SVGAGI. The CDR3 spells CASSSGFAGNTIYF. The DNA of the CDR3 is TGTGCCAGCAGTTCCGGGTTCGCTGGAAACACCATATATTTT.

The chain carries TRBV6-5 and TRBJ2-1; TRBD1 or TRBD2 may be the D gene (5 bases each). V shed 8 bases and J shed 8 bases, with 19 bases lying between them. This CDR3 spans 14 amino acids. CDR1 is MNHEY, CDR2 SVGAGI, per germline. The CDR3 loop reads CASGGIARLDEQFF. For the CDR3, the DNA is TGTGCCAGCGGGGGAATAGCGAGGTTAGATGAGCAGTTCTTC.

This rearrangement joins TRBV11-2 to TRBJ2-1, with 10 bases fitting TRBD2. The ends lost 5 bases at V and 15 bases at J; junction bases unmatched: 22. Germline CDR1 SGHAT, CDR2 FQNNGV. The CDR3 is made up of 17 amino acids. Here the CDR3 DNA reads TGTGCCAGCAGCCCACGTTCACGGACTAGCGGAGGTTTCGGGTTGTTCTTC. Translated: CASSPRSRTSGGFGLFF.

The V call is TRBV4-1, the J call TRBJ1-4; the D gene is possibly TRBD1 (5 bases). Trimming removed 1 base at V and 2 bases at J, with 8 bases between. This CDR3 region has 15 residues. Germline loops: CDR1 MGHRA, CDR2 YSYEKL. The CDR3 DNA reads TGCGCCAGCAGCCAAGGTCGGGACACTAATGAAAAACTGTTTTTT. Protein sequence: CASSQGRDTNEKLFF.